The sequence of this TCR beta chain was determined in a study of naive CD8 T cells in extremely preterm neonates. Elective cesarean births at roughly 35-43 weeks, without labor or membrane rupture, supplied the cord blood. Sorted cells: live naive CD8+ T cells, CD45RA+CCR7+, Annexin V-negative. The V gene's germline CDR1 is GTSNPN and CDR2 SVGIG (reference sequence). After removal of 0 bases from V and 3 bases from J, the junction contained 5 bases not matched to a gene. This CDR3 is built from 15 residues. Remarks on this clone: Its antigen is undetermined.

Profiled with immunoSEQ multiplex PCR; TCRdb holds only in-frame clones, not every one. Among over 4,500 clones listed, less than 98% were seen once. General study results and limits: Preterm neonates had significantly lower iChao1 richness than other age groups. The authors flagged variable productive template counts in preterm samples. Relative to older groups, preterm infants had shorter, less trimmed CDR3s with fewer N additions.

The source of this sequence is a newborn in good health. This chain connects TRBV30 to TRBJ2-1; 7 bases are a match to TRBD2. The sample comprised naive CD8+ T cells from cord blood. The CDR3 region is CAWSVPAGFYNEQFF. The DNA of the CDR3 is TGTGCCTGGAGTGTACCAGCGGGATTCTACAATGAGCAGTTCTTC.